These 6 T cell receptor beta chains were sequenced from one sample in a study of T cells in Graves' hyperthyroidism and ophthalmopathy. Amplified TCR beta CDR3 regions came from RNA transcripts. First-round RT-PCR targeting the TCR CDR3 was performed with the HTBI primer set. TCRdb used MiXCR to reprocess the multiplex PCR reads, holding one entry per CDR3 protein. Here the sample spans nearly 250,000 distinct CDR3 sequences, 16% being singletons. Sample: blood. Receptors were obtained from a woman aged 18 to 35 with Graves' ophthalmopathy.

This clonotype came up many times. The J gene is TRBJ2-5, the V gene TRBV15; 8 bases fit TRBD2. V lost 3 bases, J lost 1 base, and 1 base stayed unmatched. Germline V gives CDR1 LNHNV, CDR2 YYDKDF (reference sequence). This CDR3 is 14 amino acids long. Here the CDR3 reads CATSSSGSQETQYF. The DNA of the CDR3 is TGTGCCACCAGCAGCAGCGGGAGCCAAGAGACCCAGTACTTC.

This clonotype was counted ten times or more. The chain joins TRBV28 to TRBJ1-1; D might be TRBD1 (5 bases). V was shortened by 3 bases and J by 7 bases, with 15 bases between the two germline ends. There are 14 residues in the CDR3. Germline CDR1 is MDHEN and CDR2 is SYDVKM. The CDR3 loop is CASSLGHGGSEAFF. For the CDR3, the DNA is TGTGCCAGCAGTTTGGGTCACGGGGGGAGTGAAGCTTTCTTT. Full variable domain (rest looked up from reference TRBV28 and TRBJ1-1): DVKVTQSSRYLVKRTGEKVFLECVQDMDHENMFWYRQDPGLGLRLIYFSYDVKMKEKGDIPEGYSVSREKKERFSLILESASTNQTSMYLCASSLGHGGSEAFFGQGTRLTVV.

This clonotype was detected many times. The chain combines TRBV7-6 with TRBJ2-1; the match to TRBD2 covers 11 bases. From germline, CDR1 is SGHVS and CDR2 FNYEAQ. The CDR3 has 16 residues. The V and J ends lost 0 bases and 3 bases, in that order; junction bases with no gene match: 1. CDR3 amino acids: CASSLATSGSYNEQFF. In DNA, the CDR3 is TGTGCCAGCAGCTTAGCAACTAGCGGGAGCTACAATGAGCAGTTCTTC.

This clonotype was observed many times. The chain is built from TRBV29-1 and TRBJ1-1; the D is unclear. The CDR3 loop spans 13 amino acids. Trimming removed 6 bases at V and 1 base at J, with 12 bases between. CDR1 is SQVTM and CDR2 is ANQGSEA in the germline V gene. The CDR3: CSVRRAANTEAFF. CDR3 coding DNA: TGCAGCGTGAGGAGGGCTGCGAACACTGAAGCTTTCTTT.

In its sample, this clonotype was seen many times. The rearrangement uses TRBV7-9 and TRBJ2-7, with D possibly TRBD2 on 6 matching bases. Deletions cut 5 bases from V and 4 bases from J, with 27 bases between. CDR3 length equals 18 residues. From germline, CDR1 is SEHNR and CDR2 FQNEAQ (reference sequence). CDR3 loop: CASSPESAGLPLFYEQYF. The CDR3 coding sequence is TGTGCCAGCAGCCCCGAGTCGGCGGGACTTCCGCTTTTTTACGAGCAGTACTTC.

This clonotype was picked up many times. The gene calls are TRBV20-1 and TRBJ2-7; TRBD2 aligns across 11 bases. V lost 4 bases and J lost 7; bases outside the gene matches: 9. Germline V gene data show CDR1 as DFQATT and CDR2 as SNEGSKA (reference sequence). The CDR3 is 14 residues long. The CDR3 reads CSATLSGGAREQYF. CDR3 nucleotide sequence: TGCAGTGCTACACTTAGCGGGGGGGCCCGGGAGCAGTACTTC.